This is a list of T cell receptor beta chains from one sample in a study of vaccination effects on CD4 cells after COVID-19. Antigens of these TCRs are unknown. Sequencing was performed with immunoSEQ multiplex PCR; in TCRdb, only in-frame clones are kept and a portion is missing. The profile shows about 27,000 clones, under 75% of them singletons. The specimen was CD4+ T cells from PBMCs cultured with SARS-CoV-2 spike peptides, collected before COVID-19 vaccination. Every receptor here comes from a human donor who had a prior SARS-CoV-2 infection. Each CDR3 is given with its conserved first and last residue. Each record gives: D gene, clone size, J gene, V gene, CDR3 DNA, CDR3 protein. A D gene is named only where the DNA matches it firmly. Some rows mark clone size as missing; the rest say once, few, many or name a class of expanded clone.

>-|-|TRBJ1-3|TRBV30
TGTGCCTGGAGTGTACTTTGGGGGGCTGGGAACACCATATATTTT
CAWSVLWGAGNTIYF
>-|few|TRBJ1-3|TRBV18
TGTGCCAGCTCACCACCAGGAAGCTCTGGAAACACCATATATTTT
CASSPPGSSGNTIYF
>TRBD1|few|TRBJ2-7|TRBV11-2
TGTGCCAGCAGCCGAATGACAGGGTCTGCCTACGAGCAGTACTTC
CASSRMTGSAYEQYF
>TRBD1|-|TRBJ2-1|TRBV2
TGTGCCAGCAGTGGGGACAGGGTTAGTGGTAGTGAGCAGTTCTTC
CASSGDRVSGSEQFF
>-|-|TRBJ1-1|TRBV11-3
TGTGCCAGCAGCTTTGGTCTGAACACTGAAGCTTTCTTT
CASSFGLNTEAFF
>-|-|TRBJ2-2|TRBV29-1
TGCAGCGTTGAAGATGCCGACAGGAACACCGGGGAGCTGTTTTTT
CSVEDADRNTGELFF
>-|-|TRBJ2-7|TRBV6-5
TGTGCCAGCAGTTACTCTCTAGGCGGGTCCCAGTACTTC
CASSYSLGGSQYF
>TRBD2|-|TRBJ2-5|TRBV5-6
TGTGCCAGCAGCTTGACGGGGGGGCCCCAAGAGACCCAGTACTTC
CASSLTGGPQETQYF
>-|-|TRBJ2-2|TRBV6-5
TGTGCCAGCAAAACAACCGGGGAGCTGTTTTTT
CASKTTGELFF
>TRBD1|few|TRBJ1-1|TRBV24-1
TGTGCCACCACGCGGGACAGGGGGCGCGATCTCATGAACACTGAAGCTTTCTTT
CATTRDRGRDLMNTEAFF
>TRBD1|-|TRBJ2-3|TRBV6-2/TRBV6-3
TGTGCCAGCAGTCAGGGGGTGGCTACAGATACGCAGTATTTT
CASSQGVATDTQYF
>TRBD2|once|TRBJ2-1|TRBV7-2
TGTGCCAGCAGCTTAGGGTCCGGGACTATCTCCTACAATGAGCAGTTCTTC
CASSLGSGTISYNEQFF
>TRBD2|-|TRBJ2-2|TRBV27
TGTGCCAGCAGTTTATTGGCAGCCGGGGGGTCAATCGGGGAGCTGTTTTTT
CASSLLAAGGSIGELFF
>-|-|TRBJ2-3|TRBV7-6
TGTGCCAGCAGTTGGGCAGATACGCAGTATTTT
CASSWADTQYF
>-|-|TRBJ2-2|TRBV9
TGTGCCAGCAGCACCGGTGGCACCGGGGAGCTGTTTTTT
CASSTGGTGELFF
>TRBD1|-|TRBJ1-2|TRBV19
TGTGCCAGTAGTATCCGCGAGGGACAGGGGTCCCATGGCTACACCTTC
CASSIREGQGSHGYTF
>-|few|TRBJ2-3|TRBV9
TGTGCCAGCAGCGCCCACCCCACAGATACGCAGTATTTT
CASSAHPTDTQYF
>-|-|TRBJ1-3|TRBV5-6
TGTGCCAGCAGCCAGACAGTCAGCTCTGGAAACACCATATATTTT
CASSQTVSSGNTIYF
>TRBD2|-|TRBJ2-3|TRBV10-3
TGTGCCATCAGTGATGGACTAGGGGTAGATACGCAGTATTTT
CAISDGLGVDTQYF
>-|once|TRBJ2-3|TRBV5-1
TGCGCCAGCAGCTTGATTTTGGGAAGCACAGATACGCAGTATTTT
CASSLILGSTDTQYF
>TRBD2|few|TRBJ2-7|TRBV5-4
TGTGCCAGCAGCTTGGCCGGGGGGGGGAGGCCATTTTCCGAGCAGTACTTC
CASSLAGGGRPFSEQYF
>-|-|TRBJ2-7|TRBV11-3
TGTGCCAGCAGCCGGTCAGCAGGGGATGAGAACGAGCAGTACTTC
CASSRSAGDENEQYF
>TRBD2|once|TRBJ2-1|TRBV4-1
TGCGCCAGCAGCCAAGGACTAGCGGGGGTCCGCGGGAGAGTAGGTGAGCAGTTCTTC
CASSQGLAGVRGRVGEQFF
>-|-|TRBJ1-5|TRBV27
TGTGCCAGCAGTTTGGGCAGACATAGCAATCAGCCCCAGCATTTT
CASSLGRHSNQPQHF
>TRBD1|-|TRBJ1-3|TRBV7-8
TGTGCCAGCAGCTCATTGGGACAGCCGCTCTCTGGAAACACCATATATTTT
CASSSLGQPLSGNTIYF
>-|-|TRBJ2-5|TRBV23-1
TGCGCCAGCAGTCAATCGATTCGTGGGGGTGGTGGGACCCAGTACTTC
CASSQSIRGGGGTQYF
>TRBD2|-|TRBJ2-1|TRBV6-5
TGTGCCAGCCGCGGCTGGGTGGGACTAAAGGAGTTCTTC
CASRGWVGLKEFF
>-|-|TRBJ2-2|TRBV5-8
TGTGCCAGCAGCCTGGACAGTTACACCGGGGAGCTGTTTTTT
CASSLDSYTGELFF
>TRBD1|few|TRBJ1-2|TRBV13
TGTGCCAGCAGACGTTATTTAACCCGGGACAGGGACTATGGCTACACCTTC
CASRRYLTRDRDYGYTF
>TRBD1|once|TRBJ2-7|TRBV2
TGTGCCAGCAAGAACAGGGGTAGCGACGAGCAGTACTTC
CASKNRGSDEQYF
>-|-|TRBJ2-7|TRBV2
TGTGCCAGCAACGGACCTATCTACGAGCAGTACTTC
CASNGPIYEQYF
>TRBD2|-|TRBJ2-1|TRBV5-4
TGTGCCAGCAGCTGGGGAGCGGGAGGGCCCTGGAATGAGCAGTTCTTC
CASSWGAGGPWNEQFF
>-|-|TRBJ2-3|TRBV2
TGTGCCAGCGGTTACAGCACAGATACGCAGTATTTT
CASGYSTDTQYF
>TRBD2|-|TRBJ2-2|TRBV11-3
TGTGCCAGCAGCTTAGCGAGGTCGGGCGGGAGTAACACCGGGGAGCTGTTTTTT
CASSLARSGGSNTGELFF
>-|-|TRBJ2-1|TRBV6-5
TGTGCCAGCAGTAAGGGTTATCATGTTTACAATGAGCAGTTCTTC
CASSKGYHVYNEQFF
>-|-|TRBJ1-1|TRBV12-3/TRBV12-4
TGTGCCAGCAGGGGGATCACTGAAGCTTTCTTT
CASRGITEAFF
>TRBD1|few|TRBJ2-7|TRBV27
TGTGCCAGCAGTAGCCGGGACAGGGGGAGCTACGAGCAGTACTTC
CASSSRDRGSYEQYF
>TRBD2|once|TRBJ2-1|TRBV7-2
TGTGCCAGCAGCGGGGAGCGGGGGGGCTGGAATGAGCAGTTCTTC
CASSGERGGWNEQFF
>-|-|TRBJ1-3|TRBV6-5
TGTGCCAGCAGCCGGTCGACTGGAAACACCATATATTTT
CASSRSTGNTIYF
>-|few|TRBJ1-2|TRBV19
TGTGCCAGCACACCCGGGGGACACACCCCGCGGGGCTACACCTTC
CASTPGGHTPRGYTF
>-|-|TRBJ1-4|TRBV3-1/TRBV3-2
TGTGCCAGCAGCCCTTCGCAAGCAACTAATGAAAAACTGTTTTTT
CASSPSQATNEKLFF
>-|-|TRBJ1-6|TRBV19
TGTGCCAGTAGTATACGGTGGGAGGCAGCGCGCGCTAATTCACCCCTCCACTTT
CASSIRWEAARANSPLHF
>-|once|TRBJ2-5|TRBV5-4
TGTGCCAGCAGCTTGCTCTCAGCGCTCGGAGAGACCCAGTACTTC
CASSLLSALGETQYF
>-|-|TRBJ2-7|TRBV3-1/TRBV3-2
TGTGCCAGCAGAAATGAGGGTACAGGGCACGAGCAGTACTTC
CASRNEGTGHEQYF
>TRBD1|-|TRBJ2-7|TRBV11-1
TGTGCCAGCAGCACCGGGACAGGGGGCATCTACGAGCAGTACTTC
CASSTGTGGIYEQYF
>TRBD2|-|TRBJ2-5|TRBV11-2
TGTGCCAGCAGCCCCCACCGGGAGGCGGAGACCCAGTACTTC
CASSPHREAETQYF
>-|-|TRBJ2-6|TRBV18
TGTGCCAGCTCACTGGACACCCTCTTCGGAGCCAACGTCCTGACTTTC
CASSLDTLFGANVLTF
>TRBD1|-|TRBJ2-5|TRBV6-9
TGTGCCAGCAGTTATAGAGGGGGACAGGGGGCAGAGACCCAGTACTTC
CASSYRGGQGAETQYF
>TRBD2|few|TRBJ2-1|TRBV19
TGTGCCAGTACTCGGGGTAGCGGGGGGGTCTACAATGAGCAGTTCTTC
CASTRGSGGVYNEQFF
>-|few|TRBJ2-3|TRBV14
TGTGCCAGCAGTTGGGACCTAAACACAGATACGCAGTATTTT
CASSWDLNTDTQYF
>-|few|TRBJ1-1|TRBV5-1
TGCGCCAGCAGCACGGGACATAACACTGAAGCTTTCTTT
CASSTGHNTEAFF
>-|few|TRBJ1-6|TRBV27
TGTGCCAGCAGTTATTTGGGGGGGCAGGGCTGGGGTTCACCCCTCCACTTT
CASSYLGGQGWGSPLHF
>-|-|TRBJ1-2|TRBV4-2
TGTGCCAGCAGCCAAGATCAGGGACAATCGGGAGGCTACACCTTC
CASSQDQGQSGGYTF